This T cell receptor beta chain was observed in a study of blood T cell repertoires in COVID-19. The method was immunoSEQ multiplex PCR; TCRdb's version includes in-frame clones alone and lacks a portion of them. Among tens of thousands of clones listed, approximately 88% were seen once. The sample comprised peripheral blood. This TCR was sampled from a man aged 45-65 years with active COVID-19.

The DNA of the CDR3 is TGTGCCAGCAGTCTATACTCCGAAGCTTTCTTT. It translates to CASSLYSEAFF. The chain links TRBV2 to TRBJ1-1, with unresolved D. Germline lookup yields CDR1 SNHLY and CDR2 FYNNEI. Trimming took 5 bases from V and 8 from J, leaving 9 bases between them. The CDR3 is made up of 11 amino acids.